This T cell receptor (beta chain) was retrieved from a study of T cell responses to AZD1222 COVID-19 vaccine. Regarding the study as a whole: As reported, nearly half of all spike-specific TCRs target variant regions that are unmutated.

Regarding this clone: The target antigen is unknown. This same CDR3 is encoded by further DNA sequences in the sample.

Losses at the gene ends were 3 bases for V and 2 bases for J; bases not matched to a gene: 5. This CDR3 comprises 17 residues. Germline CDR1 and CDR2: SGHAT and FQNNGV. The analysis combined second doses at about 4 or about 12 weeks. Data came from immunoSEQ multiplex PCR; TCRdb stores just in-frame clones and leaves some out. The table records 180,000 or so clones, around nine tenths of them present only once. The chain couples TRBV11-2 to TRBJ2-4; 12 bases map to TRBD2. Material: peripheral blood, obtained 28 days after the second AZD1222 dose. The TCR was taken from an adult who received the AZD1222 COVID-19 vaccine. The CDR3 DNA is TGTGCCAGCAGCTTGGGACTAGCGGGTCGGTCCAAAAACATTCAGTACTTC. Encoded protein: CASSLGLAGRSKNIQYF.